This T cell receptor (beta chain) was sequenced in a study of CD8+CD57+ T cells in acquired aplastic anemia. Study-wide context: Sorted CD4+ and CD8+ cell DNA averaged roughly 3.2 ug. Healthy donor CD4+ cell samples had a mean of around 9.9 million reads. Whole-study findings and limits: Sharing between patients and controls was observed for twenty-nine CD8+ CDR3 sequences.

Ten or more counts support this clonotype. Its antigen is not known. Genomic DNA acted as the template from which TCR beta VDJ combination and CDR3 sequence profiling were carried out. From the reads, TCRdb called clonotypes with MiXCR, one entry per CDR3 protein. The table shows 150,000 to 200,000 distinct CDR3 sequences, with 55% to 70% occurring only once. V was cut by 0 bases and J by 0 bases, with 12 bases left in between. The CDR3 spans 17 residues. CDR1 LNHNV and CDR2 YYDKDF come from the germline V gene (reference sequence). This clonotype was sampled from a human donor in good health. Material: sorted CD4+, CD8+, or CD8+CD57+ T cells (not recorded which) from PBMCs. V and J are TRBV15 and TRBJ2-1; D gene unclear. The CDR3 nucleotides are TGTGCCACCAGCAGAGATGGTTATGCGGTCTCCTACAATGAGCAGTTCTTC. Its protein is CATSRDGYAVSYNEQFF.